This T cell receptor (beta chain) was observed in a study of T cells in Graves' hyperthyroidism and ophthalmopathy. No ophthalmopathy progression within 18 months constituted stable Graves' hyperthyroidism. Based on clinical symptoms, serum thyroxine and TRAb, thyroid ultrasound and orbital computed tomography, diagnoses were reached. It was 10 ml of fresh peripheral blood that supplied the PBMCs. V lost 4 bases and J 4 bases, leaving 5 bases between the germline ends. Germline V CDR1 and CDR2: SNHLY, FYNNEI. The CDR3 consists of 12 residues. This clonotype was observed at least ten times. The TCR beta CDR3 regions underwent amplification using RNA transcripts as the source. Primed by the HTBI set, a first-round RT-PCR was run on the TCR CDR3. TCRdb redid the calling of the multiplex PCR reads with MiXCR, one entry per CDR3 protein. Here the sample spans around 340,000 distinct CDR3 sequences, over 20% being singletons.

The V gene is TRBV2, the J gene TRBJ1-5; D not certain. The specimen sequenced was blood. This clonotype originated in a woman between 50 and 59 years old with Graves' hyperthyroidism. CDR3 region: CASSVGNQPQHF. CDR3 sequence (DNA): TGTGCCAGCAGTGTGGGGAATCAGCCCCAGCATTTT.